Presented here are 18 T cell receptor beta chains from one specimen sequenced in a study of T cell responses to AZD1222 COVID-19 vaccine listed by TCRdb under 2021. The protocol used for the library was the immunoSEQ multiplex PCR assay. The table comes from immuneACCESS by way of TCRdb, which keeps in-frame sequences with V and J called. Part of the clones is missing from these tables; in studies checked, under half for an unresolved V gene and the rest for unknown reasons. The sample table holds some 110,000 clones, of which about 86% were seen once. Together, the top ten hold about 8.8% of the sample. Sample time point, as interpreted from the label and publication: baseline before first vaccination. This specimen consisted of peripheral blood, obtained on day 0 of AZD1222 vaccination. Every receptor here comes from an adult in good health.

This clone was found once. J is TRBJ1-2 and V is TRBV7-9; maybe TRBD1 (5 bases). Trimming removed 2 bases from V and 7 bases from J, with 11 bases in between. Germline CDR1 SEHNR, CDR2 FQNEAQ (reference sequence). The CDR3 runs 13 residues. CDR3 in amino acids: CASSLRGIPGYTF. CDR3 in DNA: TGTGCCAGCAGCTTACGGGGGATCCCTGGCTACACCTTC.

The rearrangement links TRBV18 to TRBJ1-1; a possible D gene is TRBD1 (5 bases). The CDR3 consists of 15 residues. V dropped 0 bases and J dropped 5 bases, with 13 bases sitting between them. Per germline, CDR1 KGHSH and CDR2 LQKENI. This chain's CDR3 is CASSPPSRGGTEAFF. Here the CDR3 DNA reads TGTGCCAGCTCACCACCGTCTAGGGGAGGGACTGAAGCTTTCTTT.

This chain uses TRBV28 with TRBJ1-2, with D possibly being TRBD1 (6 bases). The CDR3 sequence is 13 residues long. Trimming took off 8 bases at V and 8 bases at J, with 18 bases between the two ends. Germline V gene data show CDR1 as MDHEN and CDR2 as SYDVKM. The DNA for the CDR3 is TGTGCCAGCGTCCGCGAACAGGGCCCCGGCTACACCTTC. This gives the protein CASVREQGPGYTF.

This chain connects TRBV6-2 or TRBV6-3 to TRBJ1-2; D may be TRBD1 (5 bases). Looked up from germline, CDR1 is MNHEY and CDR2 is SVGEGT. The CDR3 length is 14 residues. Trimming stripped 6 bases from V and 9 bases from J, with 20 bases between. The CDR3 DNA sequence: TGTGCCAGCAGCCAACCCGGCAGTGGGGGGAGCTACACCTTC. Its translation: CASSQPGSGGSYTF.

The chain links TRBV27 to TRBJ2-7; D possibly corresponds to TRBD1 (6 bases). Trimming removed 9 bases at V and 2 bases at J, with 11 bases between. From germline, CDR1 is MNHEY and CDR2 SMNVEV (reference sequence). The CDR3 totals 12 residues. CDR3 region: CASSGQPYEQYF. The DNA for the CDR3 is TGTGCCAGTTCCGGACAGCCCTACGAGCAGTACTTC.

The gene calls are TRBV27 and TRBJ1-2, with 8 bases lining up with TRBD1. The germline CDR1 and CDR2 sequences are MNHEY and SMNVEV (reference sequence). Unmatched junction bases numbered 12, after V lost 5 bases and J lost 10 bases. The length of the CDR3 is 14 residues. The CDR3 nucleotides are TGTGCCAGCAGTCCAAACGTCCCGGGACAGGTCTACACCTTC. This gives the protein CASSPNVPGQVYTF.

The rearrangement links TRBV12-3 or TRBV12-4 to TRBJ1-2, with 7 bases aligning to TRBD1. The CDR3 has 13 amino acids. Trimming cost V 5 bases and J 9 bases; bases outside gene matches: 9. CDR3 DNA sequence: TGTGCCAGCAGTCAACGGGACAGCATGAGCTACACCTTC. It translates to CASSQRDSMSYTF.

The genes are TRBV28 and TRBJ1-2; no definite D call. CDR1 is MDHEN, CDR2 SYDVKM, per germline. V shed 8 bases and J shed 4 bases, with 23 bases lying between them. This CDR3 comprises 16 residues. CDR3 nucleotides: TGTGCCAGCGGAGTACCCCGAACATCGGGTAGCTATGGCTACACCTTC. Amino acid sequence: CASGVPRTSGSYGYTF.

This clone appeared a single time. The gene calls are TRBV6-5 and TRBJ2-1, with D possibly matching TRBD2 (6 bases). Trimming took off 6 bases at V and 3 bases at J, with 15 bases between the two ends. Germline V gives CDR1 MNHEY, CDR2 SVGAGI. The CDR3 is 15 amino acids. CDR3 amino acids: CASRSPGLVYNEQFF. The CDR3 DNA reads TGTGCCAGCAGATCACCGGGACTGGTCTACAATGAGCAGTTCTTC.

The rearrangement links TRBV5-8 to TRBJ1-1, with unresolved D. This CDR3 comprises 12 residues. The germline V and J ends were trimmed by 1 base and 7 bases, with 8 bases remaining between them. The germline V gene encodes CDR1 SGHTS and CDR2 YDEGEE. CDR3 residues: CASSLNKLEAFF. CDR3 in DNA: TGTGCCAGCAGCTTGAACAAACTTGAAGCTTTCTTT.

This chain links TRBV19 with TRBJ1-3; D is ambiguous. The V end lost 11 bases, the J end lost 4 bases, and 6 bases lay between the germline ends. The germline V gene encodes CDR1 LNHDA and CDR2 SQIVND (reference sequence). The CDR3 contains 10 residues. The CDR3 loop reads CASTGNTIYF. For the CDR3, the DNA is TGTGCCTCAACAGGAAACACCATATATTTT. Variable domain in full (rest from reference TRBV19 and TRBJ1-3): DGGITQSPKYLFRKEGQNVTLSCEQNLNHDAMYWYRQDPGQGLRLIYYSQIVNDFQKGDIAEGYSVSREKKESFPLTVTSAQKNPTAFYLCASTGNTIYFGEGSWLTVV.

This clone is a singleton in its sample. The V and J genes are TRBV5-1 and TRBJ1-6; D possibly corresponds to TRBD1 (5 bases). The ends were cut back, 1 base at V and 4 bases at J, with 15 bases in the middle. Per germline, CDR1 SGHRS and CDR2 YFSETQ. The CDR3 length is 17 residues. CDR3 in amino acids: CASSLSGRGTYNSPLHF. The CDR3, as DNA: TGCGCCAGCAGCTTGAGTGGTCGAGGGACTTATAATTCACCCCTCCACTTT.

This chain links TRBV9 with TRBJ1-3, with D unresolved. The V end lost 3 bases, the J end lost 3 bases, and 10 bases lay between the germline ends. Germline V gene sequence: CDR1 SGDLS, CDR2 YYNGEE. CDR3 size: 14 residues. The CDR3 sequence: CASSAALYGNTIYF. In DNA, the CDR3 is TGTGCCAGCAGCGCGGCGCTTTATGGAAACACCATATATTTT.

This chain connects TRBV3-1 (or the pseudogene TRBV3-2) to TRBJ1-2, with 9 nucleotides matching TRBD1. The length of the CDR3 is 16 residues. The J segment lost 0 bases and the V segment lost 3 bases, leaving 5 bases of the junction unmatched. The V gene's germline CDR1 is LGHDT and CDR2 YNNKEL (reference sequence). The DNA of the CDR3 is TGTGCCAGCAGCCAGGGACAGGGATGGACTAACTATGGCTACACCTTC. Its protein is CASSQGQGWTNYGYTF.

This chain uses TRBV4-3 with TRBJ1-6; D is unresolved. V was pared by 0 bases and J by 8 bases, with 5 bases between. Germline V lookup: CDR1 LGHNA, CDR2 YSLEER. This CDR3 is 13 amino acids long. The CDR3 is CASSQDLDSPLHF. CDR3 nucleotides: TGCGCCAGCAGCCAAGATCTTGATTCACCCCTCCACTTT.

This chain connects TRBV5-1 to TRBJ1-3, with D hard to call. The V end lost 4 bases, the J end lost 4 bases, and 15 bases lay between the germline ends. CDR3 length equals 15 residues. Per the germline V gene, CDR1 is SGHRS and CDR2 is YFSETQ. The DNA for the CDR3 is TGCGCCAGCAGCGTAGGTCCACCGGGAGGAAACACCATATATTTT. This encodes CASSVGPPGGNTIYF.

This clone turned up a few times. The rearrangement links TRBV12-3 or TRBV12-4 to TRBJ1-1; 8 bases map to TRBD1. V was pared by 5 bases and J by 11 bases, with 7 bases of the junction left unmatched. This CDR3 comprises 12 residues. CDR3 in amino acids: CASSVGQGDAFF. The CDR3 region has the DNA TGTGCCAGCAGTGTAGGACAGGGCGACGCTTTCTTT.

This clone was observed a few times. This chain uses TRBV19 with TRBJ1-5, with 7 bases aligning to TRBD1. Germline V lookup: CDR1 LNHDA, CDR2 SQIVND (reference sequence). The CDR3 is 16 residues long. V gave up 4 bases and J gave up 1 base; unmatched junction bases: 7. CDR3 sequence reads: CASSTRQGVSNQPQHF. The CDR3 DNA is TGTGCCAGTAGTACCCGACAGGGAGTAAGCAATCAGCCCCAGCATTTT.